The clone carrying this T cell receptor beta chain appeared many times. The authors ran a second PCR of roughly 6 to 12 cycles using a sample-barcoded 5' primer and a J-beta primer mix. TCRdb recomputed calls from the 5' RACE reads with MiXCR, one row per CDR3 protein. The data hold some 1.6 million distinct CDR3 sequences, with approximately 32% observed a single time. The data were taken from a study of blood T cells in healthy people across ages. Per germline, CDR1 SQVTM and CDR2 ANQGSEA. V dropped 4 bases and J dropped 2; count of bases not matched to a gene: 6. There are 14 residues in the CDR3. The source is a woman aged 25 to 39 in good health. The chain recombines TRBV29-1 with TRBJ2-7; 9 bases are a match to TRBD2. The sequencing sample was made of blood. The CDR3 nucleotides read TGCAGCGTTGGAGTAGCGGGGGTGACCTACGAGCAGTACTTC. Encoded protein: CSVGVAGVTYEQYF.